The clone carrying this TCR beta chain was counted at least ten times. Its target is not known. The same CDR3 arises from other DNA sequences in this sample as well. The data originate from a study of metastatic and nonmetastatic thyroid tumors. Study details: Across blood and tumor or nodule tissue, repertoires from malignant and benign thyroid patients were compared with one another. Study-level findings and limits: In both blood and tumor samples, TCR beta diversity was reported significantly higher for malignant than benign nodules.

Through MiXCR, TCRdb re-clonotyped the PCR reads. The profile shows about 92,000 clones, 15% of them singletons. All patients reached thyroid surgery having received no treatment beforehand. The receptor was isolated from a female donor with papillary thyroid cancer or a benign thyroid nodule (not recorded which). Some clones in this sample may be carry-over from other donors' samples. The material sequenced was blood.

The DNA of the CDR3 is TGTGCCAGCAGTTTATCGCGCGGTCAAGAGACCCAGTACTTC. Protein: CASSLSRGQETQYF. The chain uses TRBV28 and TRBJ2-5; D gene unclear. Germline V gene sequence: CDR1 MDHEN, CDR2 SYDVKM. This CDR3 spans 14 amino acids. The V end was cut by 1 base, the J end by 2 bases, with 8 bases between.